This T cell receptor (beta chain) comes out of a study of blood T cell repertoires in COVID-19. Overall study context: Donors in the United States, Italy and Spain gave samples during acute or convalescent COVID-19. In each case, the material was cDNA or gDNA derived from T cells, B-cell-depleted T cells, or PBMCs.

The cohort comprised adults aged roughly 18 to 100 years residing in some 24 US areas. Recovery among Cohort 3 donors was established by two negative PCRs, clearance, or symptom resolution. Comments on this clone: At one end, the junction sequence differs from germline, possibly due to a read error.

Sequencing was performed with immunoSEQ multiplex PCR; in TCRdb, only in-frame clones are kept and a portion is missing. Seen here are about 210,000 clones, 75% to 90% observed once, and the top ten hold about 17%. Germline-derived CDR1 and CDR2 are SQVTM and ANQGSEA. This CDR3 spans 12 amino acids. The TCR sequence derives from a middle-aged man who had recovered from COVID-19. The chain employs TRBV29-1 and TRBJ1-1, with D maybe TRBD1 (5 bases). Specimen: PBMCs or T cells enriched from blood (not recorded which). The CDR3 here is CSFETGGTEAFF. CDR3 sequence (DNA): TGCAGCTTTGAGACGGGGGGCACTGAAGCTTTCTTT.